The next 18 T cell receptor beta chains were all read from a single sample in a study of OX40 agonist ivuxolimab in advanced cancers. Libraries were prepared by immunoSEQ multiplex PCR; TCRdb keeps only in-frame clonotypes and omits some of them. The sample records about 76,000 clones, roughly 91% being singletons. The sequencing used CD4+ or CD8+ T cells sorted from blood, collected in a trial of the OX40 agonist ivuxolimab. The receptors originated from an adult with an advanced solid tumor such as melanoma, head and neck, liver or kidney cancer.

V and J are TRBV5-1 and TRBJ2-7; TRBD1 is a possible D gene (6 bases). The V end was cut by 0 bases, the J end by 7 bases, with 11 bases between. The CDR3 covers 13 residues. Germline V lookup: CDR1 SGHRS, CDR2 YFSETQ. DNA of the CDR3: TGCGCCAGCAGCTTGGGGACAGCGCCTGAGCAGTACTTC. Protein sequence: CASSLGTAPEQYF.

The J gene is TRBJ1-2, the V gene TRBV10-3; D is uncertain. CDR3 size: 12 residues. Trimming pared 7 bases from V and 4 bases from J, leaving 10 bases between. The germline V gene has CDR1 ENHRY and CDR2 SYGVKD. As DNA, the CDR3 is TGTGCCATCACCGAGGGTACCTATGGCTACACCTTC. Its translation: CAITEGTYGYTF.

The chain combines TRBV13 with TRBJ1-2; D remains ambiguous. Germline CDR1 PRHDT, CDR2 FYEKMQ (reference sequence). The length of the CDR3 is 12 residues. Trimming cost V 5 bases and J 8 bases, with 12 bases left between them. The CDR3 protein is CASSLDGEGYTF. The CDR3 nucleotides read TGTGCCAGCAGCCTGGACGGTGAAGGCTACACCTTC.

This sequence joins TRBV30 and TRBJ2-7; a possible D gene is TRBD1 (6 bases). This CDR3 has 15 residues. Germline CDR1 GTSNPN, CDR2 SVGIG (reference sequence). Trimming pared 4 bases from V and 0 bases from J, leaving 16 bases between. The CDR3 coding sequence is TGTGCCTGGACCCCGACAGGCCAGAGCTCCTACGAGCAGTACTTC. This codes for CAWTPTGQSSYEQYF.

The chain recombines TRBV5-1 with TRBJ2-7, with 8 nucleotides matching TRBD1. CDR1 and CDR2 (germline): SGHRS, YFSETQ. The CDR3 length is 15 residues. The V gene end was trimmed by 2 bases and the J gene end by 3 bases; junction bases not matched to a gene: 7. The CDR3 nucleotides read TGCGCCAGCAGCTTAACAAAAGACAGGGGCTACGAGCAGTACTTC. It encodes CASSLTKDRGYEQYF.

This clone showed up just once. The V gene is TRBV30, the J gene TRBJ2-2; D ambiguous. Germline assignment: CDR1 GTSNPN and CDR2 SVGIG (reference sequence). V was trimmed by 5 bases and J by 3 bases, leaving 4 bases between them. The CDR3 loop spans 11 amino acids. The CDR3 DNA reads TGTGCCTGGGAATACACCGGGGAGCTGTTTTTT. Translated: CAWEYTGELFF.

This chain connects TRBV2 to TRBJ2-2; 9 nucleotides match TRBD1. V lost 6 bases to trimming and J lost 3 bases; unmatched junction nucleotides: 8. CDR1 is SNHLY, CDR2 FYNNEI, per germline. The CDR3 totals 16 residues. The chain's CDR3 is CASSGGQGWDTGELFF. CDR3 DNA sequence: TGTGCCAGCAGCGGGGGACAGGGTTGGGACACCGGGGAGCTGTTTTTT.

The V and J genes are TRBV30 and TRBJ2-7; D remains ambiguous. Germline loops: CDR1 GTSNPN, CDR2 SVGIG (reference sequence). This CDR3 is built from 13 residues. Deletions cut 2 bases from V and 2 bases from J, with 10 bases between. The CDR3 reads CAWSYGQAYEQYF. Here the CDR3 DNA reads TGTGCCTGGAGTTACGGGCAAGCCTACGAGCAGTACTTC.

The V and J genes are TRBV7-6 and TRBJ2-7; D possibly corresponds to TRBD1 (5 bases). V was cut by 4 bases and J by 3 bases, with 7 bases left in between. This CDR3 is built from 12 residues. Germline values: CDR1 SGHVS, CDR2 FNYEAQ. CDR3 bases: TGTGCCAGCAGCTCAGGGAACTACGAGCAGTACTTC. As protein: CASSSGNYEQYF.

This clone has just a few counts. J is TRBJ1-1 and V is TRBV5-6; tentatively, D is TRBD1 (5 bases). Trimming shortened V by 0 bases and J by 0 bases, and 9 bases separated the two germline ends. The CDR3 contains 15 residues. Looked up from germline, CDR1 is SGHDT and CDR2 is YYEEEE. DNA of the CDR3: TGTGCCAGCAGCTTGGTGGGGGTCCTGAACACTGAAGCTTTCTTT. Its translation: CASSLVGVLNTEAFF.

V gene TRBV2 combines with J gene TRBJ2-2; 10 bases are a match to TRBD1. CDR1 and CDR2 (germline): SNHLY, FYNNEI. This CDR3 has 15 amino acids. V trimming: 2 bases; J trimming: 5 bases; junction bases outside the gene matches: 2. CDR3 coding DNA: TGTGCCAGCAGTGAAACGGGACAGGGGACCGGGGAGCTGTTTTTT. Residues: CASSETGQGTGELFF.

The V gene is TRBV6-1, the J gene TRBJ2-3; TRBD2 matches at 11 bases. Germline CDR1 MNHNS, CDR2 SASEGT. The CDR3 is 14 residues long. J lost 5 bases, V lost 6 bases, and 4 bases had no gene match. In DNA form, the CDR3 reads TGTGCCAGCAGAATTGGACTAGCGGGAGATACGCAGTATTTT. Translated, it gives CASRIGLAGDTQYF.

The genes are TRBV11-3 and TRBJ2-4, with TRBD1 matching 9 bases. Per germline, CDR1 SGHNT and CDR2 YENEEA. This CDR3 region has 15 residues. V lost 6 bases and J lost 1; bases outside the gene matches: 4. CDR3 DNA sequence: TGTGCCAGCAGTTGGACAGGGGTGGCCAAAAACATTCAGTACTTC. Translated: CASSWTGVAKNIQYF. Full variable domain (rest looked up from reference TRBV11-3 and TRBJ2-4): EAGVVQSPRYKIIEKKQPVAFWCNPISGHNTLYWYLQNLGQGPELLIRYENEEAVDDSQLPKDRFSAERLKGVDSTLKIQPAELGDSAVYLCASSWTGVAKNIQYFGAGTRLSVL.

This chain links TRBV7-9 with TRBJ2-3, with D possibly matching TRBD2 (7 bases). Trimming removed 0 bases from V and 8 bases from J, with 21 bases in between. The CDR3 covers 17 residues. Germline V lookup: CDR1 SEHNR, CDR2 FQNEAQ (reference sequence). In DNA form, the CDR3 reads TGTGCCAGCAGCTTAGCGCTAGGGGGAGGGCCTTCGGTTACGCAGTATTTT. It translates to CASSLALGGGPSVTQYF.

The CDR3 sequence: CAWRWAYSWGSNSPLHF. In nucleotides, the CDR3 is TGTGCCTGGAGGTGGGCGTACAGTTGGGGGTCTAATTCACCCCTCCACTTT. The rearrangement uses TRBV30 and TRBJ1-6; D perhaps matches TRBD1 (5 bases). V was cut by 3 bases and J by 6 bases, with 21 bases left in between. The CDR3 has 17 amino acids. Germline CDR1 and CDR2: GTSNPN and SVGIG (reference sequence).

The genes are TRBV7-9 and TRBJ2-1; D gene unclear. There are 12 residues in the CDR3. The germline V and J ends were trimmed by 3 bases and 8 bases, with 8 bases remaining between them. The germline V gene encodes CDR1 SEHNR and CDR2 FQNEAQ (reference sequence). The CDR3 sequence is CASSFLLDEQFF. The CDR3 DNA is TGTGCCAGCAGCTTTTTACTTGATGAGCAGTTCTTC. Together with reference TRBV7-9 and TRBJ2-1, the CDR3 gives the full variable domain: DTGVSQNPRHKITKRGQNVTFRCDPISEHNRLYWYRQTLGQGPEFLTYFQNEAQLEKSRLLSDRFSAERPKGSFSTLEIQRTEQGDSAMYLCASSFLLDEQFFGPGTRLTVL.

There are a few counts of this clone. V usage is TRBV11-2 and J usage is TRBJ2-3; 10 nucleotides match TRBD2. V was clipped by 5 bases and J by 14 bases; unmatched bases: 13. The germline gives CDR1 SGHAT, CDR2 FQNNGV. This CDR3 is 14 amino acids long. The CDR3, as DNA: TGTGCCAGCAGCGCAGGGGCGCTAGCGGGGGCCGCGTATTTT. It is translated as CASSAGALAGAAYF.

The gene calls are TRBV5-1 and TRBJ1-1; D is unresolved. This CDR3 contains 12 residues. CDR1 SGHRS and CDR2 YFSETQ come from the germline V gene. V dropped 2 bases and J dropped 6 bases, with 8 bases sitting between them. The CDR3 sequence is CASSFTGAEAFF. DNA of the CDR3: TGCGCCAGCAGCTTCACCGGGGCTGAAGCTTTCTTT. Together with reference TRBV5-1 and TRBJ1-1, the CDR3 gives the full variable domain: KAGVTQTPRYLIKTRGQQVTLSCSPISGHRSVSWYQQTPGQGLQFLFEYFSETQRNKGNFPGRFSGRQFSNSRSEMNVSTLELGDSALYLCASSFTGAEAFFGQGTRLTVV.